These 20 T cell receptor beta chains share one sample of origin, sequenced in a study of cytomegalovirus exposure and HLA in healthy donors. The PCR used 60 Vbeta and 13 Jbeta primers. Profiled with immunoSEQ multiplex PCR; TCRdb holds only in-frame clones, not every one. The repertoire holds around 130,000 clones, with 60% to 85% as singletons. The sample taken for sequencing was PBMCs. These receptors originate from a woman in her 40s in good health and CMV-seronegative.

This clone was seen more than once but under ten times. The chain carries TRBV6-6 and TRBJ2-1, with D perhaps matching TRBD2 (6 bases). Between the trimmed V and J ends, which lost 4 bases and 3 bases, there was a span of 13 bases. The CDR3 runs to 15 residues. Germline assignment: CDR1 MNHNY and CDR2 SVGAGI (reference sequence). The CDR3 DNA is TGTGCCAGCAGTTCGGCTAGCGCGGACTACAATGAGCAGTTCTTC. Encoded protein: CASSSASADYNEQFF.

The chain combines TRBV10-3 with TRBJ1-2; D is unresolved. CDR1 ENHRY and CDR2 SYGVKD come from the germline V gene. The CDR3 is 14 amino acids. V was pared by 6 bases and J by 4 bases, with 15 bases between. DNA of the CDR3: TGTGCCATCAGCGGAGGGTCTCTGGCCTATGGCTACACCTTC. It translates to CAISGGSLAYGYTF.

The rearrangement uses TRBV7-9 and TRBJ2-5; possibly TRBD2 for D (5 bases). The germline V and J ends were trimmed by 2 bases and 2 bases, with 9 bases remaining between them. Germline V lookup: CDR1 SEHNR, CDR2 FQNEAQ (reference sequence). The CDR3 is 14 residues long. CDR3 sequence (DNA): TGTGCCAGCAGCTTAACTAGTTCTCAAGAGACCCAGTACTTC. Residues: CASSLTSSQETQYF.

This chain joins TRBV9 and TRBJ2-7, with a possible D match to TRBD1 (6 bases). In germline, CDR1 is SGDLS, CDR2 YYNGEE. The ends were cut back, 4 bases at V and 2 bases at J, with 13 bases in the middle. The CDR3 runs to 14 residues. CDR3 DNA: TGTGCCAGCAGCTCCCGGGACACCACCTACGAGCAGTACTTC. The encoded protein is CASSSRDTTYEQYF. The full variable domain, completed using reference TRBV9 and TRBJ2-7, is DSGVTQTPKHLITATGQRVTLRCSPRSGDLSVYWYQQSLDQGLQFLIQYYNGEERAKGNILERFSAQQFPDLHSELNLSSLELGDSALYFCASSSRDTTYEQYFGPGTRLTVT.

A word on this clone: At one boundary the junction diverges from the germline segment, which might be a read error. The chain carries TRBV18 and TRBJ1-2; no reliable D call. Germline V gene sequence: CDR1 KGHSH, CDR2 LQKENI. This CDR3 contains 13 residues. CDR3 protein: CVSSPTSNYGYTF. The CDR3 DNA follows: TGTGTCAGCTCACCTACATCTAACTATGGCTACACCTTC.

This clone was seen only a few times. The chain uses TRBV20-1 and TRBJ2-5; a possible D gene is TRBD1 (6 bases). Germline-derived CDR1 and CDR2 are DFQATT and SNEGSKA (reference sequence). This CDR3 is 11 amino acids long. V was cut by 6 bases and J by 5 bases, with 10 bases left in between. The CDR3 protein is CSAHREETQYF. CDR3 sequence (DNA): TGCAGTGCGCACAGGGAGGAGACCCAGTACTTC.

A word on this clone: The junction departs from the called germline gene at one end, perhaps through a read error. This sequence joins TRBV11-1 and TRBJ2-1, with 9 positions matching TRBD2. There are 15 residues in the CDR3. CDR1 is SGHAT and CDR2 is FQDESV in the germline V gene (reference sequence). The CDR3 nucleotides read TGTGCCAGCAGCCTAGCGGGGAGCTCCTACAATGAGCAGTTCTTC. Translated: CASSLAGSSYNEQFF.

Worth noting for this clone: Other DNA sequences from this sample encode an identical CDR3 as well. The rearrangement joins TRBV11-2 to TRBJ1-1; perhaps TRBD1 as D (6 bases). Trimming cost V 4 bases and J 0 bases, with 12 bases left between them. Germline CDR1 SGHAT, CDR2 FQNNGV. This CDR3 is 15 amino acids long. The CDR3 sequence is CASSSSDRMNTEAFF. The CDR3 DNA follows: TGTGCCAGCAGCTCCTCGGACAGAATGAACACTGAAGCTTTCTTT.

The chain uses TRBV4-2 and TRBJ2-2, with 8 bases aligning to TRBD2. CDR3 length: 15 residues. V lost 4 bases, J lost 3 bases, and 4 bases stayed unmatched. Looked up from germline, CDR1 is LGHNA and CDR2 is YNFKEQ. In DNA, the CDR3 is TGTGCCAGCAGCCGCGGACTAGCTGACACCGGGGAGCTGTTTTTT. Protein product: CASSRGLADTGELFF.

The chain recombines TRBV7-9 with TRBJ2-2; D remains ambiguous. The CDR3 covers 14 residues. Per germline, CDR1 SEHNR and CDR2 FQNEAQ (reference sequence). The V gene lost 1 base and the J gene lost 4 bases, with 7 bases spanning the gap. The CDR3 here is CASSLVESTGELFF. For the CDR3, the DNA is TGTGCCAGCAGCTTAGTGGAGAGCACCGGGGAGCTGTTTTTT.

A remark on this clone: It is likely a read error, because the conserved phenylalanine at the end of the CDR3 is missing. The chain employs TRBV15 and TRBJ1-1; the D gene is possibly TRBD1 (5 bases). Per germline, CDR1 LNHNV and CDR2 YYDKDF (reference sequence). The germline V and J ends were trimmed by 0 bases and 11 bases, with 16 bases remaining between them. The CDR3 totals 14 residues. CDR3 sequence reads: CATSRDKGVNRAFL. In DNA, the CDR3 is TGTGCCACCAGCAGAGATAAAGGGGTCAATCGGGCTTTCCTT.

This clone was seen once. V and J are TRBV28 and TRBJ2-3; TRBD2 matches at 15 bases. The CDR3 is 16 amino acids. V shed 5 bases and J 3 bases; nucleotides not matched to a gene: 3. The germline V gene has CDR1 MDHEN and CDR2 SYDVKM. CDR3 sequence reads: CASSTGTSGGTDTQYF. Written as DNA, the CDR3 is TGTGCCAGCAGTACCGGGACTAGCGGGGGGACAGATACGCAGTATTTT.

J is TRBJ1-2 and V is TRBV7-9; TRBD1 might be the D (5 bases). V was shortened by 5 bases and J by 4 bases, with 8 bases between the two germline ends. The germline gives CDR1 SEHNR, CDR2 FQNEAQ (reference sequence). The CDR3 length is 12 residues. The CDR3 sequence is CASSVDSYGYTF. As DNA, the CDR3 is TGTGCCAGCAGCGTCGACAGCTATGGCTACACCTTC.

As concerns this clone: One junction end disagrees with the germline gene, perhaps due to a read error. The J gene is TRBJ2-6, the V gene TRBV7-9; 8 positions match TRBD2. Germline values: CDR1 SEHNR, CDR2 FQNEAQ (reference sequence). The CDR3 spans 16 residues. CDR3 DNA sequence: TGTGCCAGCAGCCGGGGGGGATTCTCTGGGGCCAACGGCCTGACTTTC. Its protein is CASSRGGFSGANGLTF.

The V gene is TRBV6-1, the J gene TRBJ1-5; a weak D match, TRBD1 (5 bases). Looked up from germline, CDR1 is MNHNS and CDR2 is SASEGT. The CDR3 spans 15 residues. Deletions cut 3 bases from V and 7 bases from J, with 16 bases between. The CDR3 protein is CASSEYEGVYQPQHF. In DNA form, the CDR3 reads TGTGCCAGCAGTGAGTATGAAGGGGTCTACCAGCCCCAGCATTTT.

Concerning this clone itself: Germline and junction disagree at one end, which may indicate a read error. This chain links TRBV10-3 with TRBJ2-3; tentative D call: TRBD2 (5 bases). Germline assignment: CDR1 ENHRY and CDR2 SYGVKD. The CDR3 is made up of 15 amino acids. The DNA of the CDR3 is TGTGCCATCAGTGAGCCGCCTCCTAGCATAGATACGCAGTATTTT. Protein: CAISEPPPSIDTQYF.

The chain combines TRBV11-2 with TRBJ1-2, with D tentatively TRBD1 (6 bases). With 3 bases removed from V and 3 bases from J, the gap between germline ends came to 11 bases. Germline assignment: CDR1 SGHAT and CDR2 FQNNGV. This CDR3 spans 14 amino acids. The CDR3 sequence is CASSFGGADYGYTF. The CDR3 DNA sequence: TGTGCCAGCAGCTTTGGGGGCGCGGACTATGGCTACACCTTC.

In DNA, the CDR3 is TGCGCCAGCGGGCCTGACAGTCCTGAAGCTTTCTTT. Protein: CASGPDSPEAFF. This chain links TRBV5-1 with TRBJ1-1; D is perhaps TRBD1 (5 bases). V gave up 7 bases and J gave up 6 bases, with 13 bases separating them. This CDR3 is 12 amino acids long. Germline V gene data show CDR1 as SGHRS and CDR2 as YFSETQ.

To note about this clone: Within the sample, other DNA sequences also encode this same CDR3. V is TRBV30 and J is TRBJ1-5, with D possibly TRBD1 on 5 matching bases. This CDR3 is 13 amino acids long. Germline loops: CDR1 GTSNPN, CDR2 SVGIG (reference sequence). V was shortened by 0 bases and J by 4 bases, with 7 bases between the two germline ends. This CDR3 is CAWSVRGNQPQHF. The CDR3 DNA sequence: TGTGCCTGGAGTGTACGGGGGAATCAGCCCCAGCATTTT. Full variable domain (missing parts from reference TRBV30 and TRBJ1-5): SQTIHQWPATLVQPVGSPLSLECTVEGTSNPNLYWYRQAAGRGLQLLFYSVGIGQISSEVPQNLSASRPQDRQFILSSKKLLLSDSGFYLCAWSVRGNQPQHFGDGTRLSIL.

The chain uses TRBV2 and TRBJ2-3; TRBD2 might be the D (7 bases). The germline gives CDR1 SNHLY, CDR2 FYNNEI. This CDR3 is 16 amino acids long. Trimming cost V 9 bases and J 6 bases, with 25 bases left between them. Written as DNA, the CDR3 is TGTGCCAGGTGGGGAGGGACAACCGGGATTGGGGATACGCAGTATTTT. This sequence encodes CARWGGTTGIGDTQYF. The complete variable domain, with remaining parts taken from reference TRBV2 and TRBJ2-3, reads EPEVTQTPSHQVTQMGQEVILRCVPISNHLYFYWYRQILGQKVEFLVSFYNNEISEKSEIFDDQFSVERPDGSNFTLKIRSTKLEDSAMYFCARWGGTTGIGDTQYFGPGTRLTVL.